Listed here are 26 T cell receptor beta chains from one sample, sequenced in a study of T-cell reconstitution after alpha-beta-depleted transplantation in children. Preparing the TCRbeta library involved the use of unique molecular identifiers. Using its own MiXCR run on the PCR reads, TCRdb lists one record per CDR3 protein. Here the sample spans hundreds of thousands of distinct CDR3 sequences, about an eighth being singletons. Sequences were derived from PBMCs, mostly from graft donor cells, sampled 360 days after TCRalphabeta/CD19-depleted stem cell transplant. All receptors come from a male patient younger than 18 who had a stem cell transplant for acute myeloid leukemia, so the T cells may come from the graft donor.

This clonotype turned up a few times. CDR3 nucleotides: TGTGCCAGCAGTTCTTGGACTGGGGATAGCAATCAGCCCCAGCATTTT. Amino acid sequence: CASSSWTGDSNQPQHF. This chain joins TRBV28 and TRBJ1-5; D uncertain. The germline V gene has CDR1 MDHEN and CDR2 SYDVKM. The CDR3 extends over 16 amino acids. The V gene lost 4 bases and the J gene lost 0 bases, with 13 bases spanning the gap.

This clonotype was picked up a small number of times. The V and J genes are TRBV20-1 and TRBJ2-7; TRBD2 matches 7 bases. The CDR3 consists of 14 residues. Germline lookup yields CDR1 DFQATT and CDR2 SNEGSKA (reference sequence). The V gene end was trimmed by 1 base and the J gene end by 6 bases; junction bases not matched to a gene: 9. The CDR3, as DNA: TGCAGTGCTAGAGCGGGAGGCAGACCGGGCGAGCAGTACTTC. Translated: CSARAGGRPGEQYF.

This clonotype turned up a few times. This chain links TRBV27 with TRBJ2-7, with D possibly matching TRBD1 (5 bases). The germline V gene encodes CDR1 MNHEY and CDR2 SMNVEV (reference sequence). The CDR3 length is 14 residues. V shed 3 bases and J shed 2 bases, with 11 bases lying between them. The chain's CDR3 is CASSFDRRAYEQYF. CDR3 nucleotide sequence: TGTGCCAGCAGTTTCGATCGCAGGGCCTACGAGCAGTACTTC.

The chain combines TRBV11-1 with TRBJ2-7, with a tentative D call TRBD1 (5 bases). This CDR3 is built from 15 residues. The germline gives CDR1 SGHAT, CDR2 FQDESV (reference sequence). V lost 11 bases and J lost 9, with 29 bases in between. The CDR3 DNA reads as TGTGCCTTCAGTTTAGCCAGGGATATCCCTACGAGGCAGTACTTC. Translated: CAFSLARDIPTRQYF. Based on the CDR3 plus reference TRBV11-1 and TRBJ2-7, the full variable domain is EAEVAQSPRYKITEKSQAVAFWCDPISGHATLYWYRQILGQGPELLVQFQDESVVDDSQLPKDRFSAERLKGVDSTLKIQPAELGDSAMYLCAFSLARDIPTRQYFGPGTRLTVT.

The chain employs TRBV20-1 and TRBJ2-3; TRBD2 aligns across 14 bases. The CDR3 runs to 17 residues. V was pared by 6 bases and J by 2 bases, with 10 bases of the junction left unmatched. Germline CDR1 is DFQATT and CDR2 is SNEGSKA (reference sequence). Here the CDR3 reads CSASWSGLAGVTDTQYF. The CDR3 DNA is TGCAGTGCCTCTTGGTCGGGACTAGCGGGAGTCACAGATACGCAGTATTTT.

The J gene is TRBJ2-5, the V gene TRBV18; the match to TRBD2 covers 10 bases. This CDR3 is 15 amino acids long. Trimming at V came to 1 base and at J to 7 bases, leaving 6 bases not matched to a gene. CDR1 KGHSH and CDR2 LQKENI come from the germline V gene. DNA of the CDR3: TGTGCCAGCTCACCACTCCCTAGCGGGAGCTCGACCCAGTACTTC. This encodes CASSPLPSGSSTQYF.

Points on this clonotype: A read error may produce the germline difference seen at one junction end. The CDR3 loop reads CASSLYTGSNGHTIYF. DNA for the CDR3: TGTGCCAGCAGCTTATACACCGGATCAAATGGACACACCATATATTTT. V is TRBV7-9 and J is TRBJ1-3, with D unresolved. Germline CDR1 reads SEHNR; CDR2 reads FQNEAQ (reference sequence). The CDR3 sequence is 16 residues long. The full variable domain, with the rest looked up from reference TRBV7-9 and TRBJ1-3, is DTGVSQNPRHKITKRGQNVTFRCDPISEHNRLYWYRQTLGQGPEFLTYFQNEAQLEKSRLLSDRFSAERPKGSFSTLEIQRTEQGDSAMYLCASSLYTGSNGHTIYFGEGSWLTVV.

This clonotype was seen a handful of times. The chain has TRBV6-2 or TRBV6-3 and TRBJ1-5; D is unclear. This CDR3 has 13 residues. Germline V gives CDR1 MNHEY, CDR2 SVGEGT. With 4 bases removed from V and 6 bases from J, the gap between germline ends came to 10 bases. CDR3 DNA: TGTGCCAGCAGTTCCGTCGACACTCAGCCCCAGCATTTT. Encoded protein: CASSSVDTQPQHF.

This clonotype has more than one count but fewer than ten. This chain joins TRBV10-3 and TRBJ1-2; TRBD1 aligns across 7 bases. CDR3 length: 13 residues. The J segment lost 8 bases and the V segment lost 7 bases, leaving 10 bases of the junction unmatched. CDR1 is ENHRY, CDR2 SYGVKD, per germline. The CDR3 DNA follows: TGTGCCATCACCTACGACAGGGCAGAAGGCTACACCTTC. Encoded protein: CAITYDRAEGYTF.

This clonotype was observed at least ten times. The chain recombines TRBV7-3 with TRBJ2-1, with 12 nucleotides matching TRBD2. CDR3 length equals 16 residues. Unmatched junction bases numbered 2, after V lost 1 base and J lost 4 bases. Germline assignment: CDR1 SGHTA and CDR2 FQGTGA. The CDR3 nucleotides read TGTGCCAGCAGCTTAAGACTAGCGGGAGCTTACAATGAGCAGTTCTTC. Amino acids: CASSLRLAGAYNEQFF.

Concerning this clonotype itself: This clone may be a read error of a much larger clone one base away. The CDR3 is CASKEPGGYLETRYF. The DNA of the CDR3 is TGTGCCAGCAAAGAACCGGGAGGCTATCTGGAGACCCGGTACTTC. The chain is built from TRBV11-2 and TRBJ2-5; 7 positions agree with TRBD2. The germline V gene has CDR1 SGHAT and CDR2 FQNNGV. The CDR3 contains 15 residues.

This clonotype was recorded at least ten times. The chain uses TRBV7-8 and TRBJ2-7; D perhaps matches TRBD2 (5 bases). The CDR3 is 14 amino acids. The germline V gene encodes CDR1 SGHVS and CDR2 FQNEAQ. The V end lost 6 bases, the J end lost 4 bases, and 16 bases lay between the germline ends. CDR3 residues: CASRGRGRLYEQYF. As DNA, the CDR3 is TGTGCCAGCAGAGGGAGAGGTCGTCTATACGAGCAGTACTTC.

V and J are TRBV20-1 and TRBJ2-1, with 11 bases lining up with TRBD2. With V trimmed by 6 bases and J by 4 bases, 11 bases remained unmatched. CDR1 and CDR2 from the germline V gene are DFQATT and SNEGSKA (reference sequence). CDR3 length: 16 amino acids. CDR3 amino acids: CSAPKGGTSGYNEQFF. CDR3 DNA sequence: TGCAGTGCCCCAAAGGGAGGGACTAGCGGTTACAATGAGCAGTTCTTC.

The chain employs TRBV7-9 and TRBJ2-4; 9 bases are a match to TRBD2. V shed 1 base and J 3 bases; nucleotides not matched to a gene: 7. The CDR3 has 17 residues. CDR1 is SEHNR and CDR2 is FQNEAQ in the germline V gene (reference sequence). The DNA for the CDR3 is TGTGCCAGCAGCTTAGAAGGACTAGCGAAGTACAAAAACATTCAGTACTTC. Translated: CASSLEGLAKYKNIQYF.

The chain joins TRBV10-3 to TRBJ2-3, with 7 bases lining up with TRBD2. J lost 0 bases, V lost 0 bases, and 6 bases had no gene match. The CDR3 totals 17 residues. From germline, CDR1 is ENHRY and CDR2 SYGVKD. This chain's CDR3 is CAISESLAVTSTDTQYF. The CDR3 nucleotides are TGTGCCATCAGTGAGTCCCTAGCGGTTACTAGCACAGATACGCAGTATTTT.

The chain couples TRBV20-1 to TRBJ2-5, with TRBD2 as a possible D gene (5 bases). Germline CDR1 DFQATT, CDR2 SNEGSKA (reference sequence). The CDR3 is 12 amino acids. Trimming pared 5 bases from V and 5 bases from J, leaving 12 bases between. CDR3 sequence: CSAPLARETQYF. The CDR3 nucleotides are TGCAGTGCTCCGCTAGCTAGGGAGACCCAGTACTTC.

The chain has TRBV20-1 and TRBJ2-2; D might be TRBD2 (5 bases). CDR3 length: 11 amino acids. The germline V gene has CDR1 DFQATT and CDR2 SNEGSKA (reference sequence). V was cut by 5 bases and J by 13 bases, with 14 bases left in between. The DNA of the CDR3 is TGCAGTGCTCGGGAAACCGGTGGGCTGTTTTTT. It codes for CSARETGGLFF.

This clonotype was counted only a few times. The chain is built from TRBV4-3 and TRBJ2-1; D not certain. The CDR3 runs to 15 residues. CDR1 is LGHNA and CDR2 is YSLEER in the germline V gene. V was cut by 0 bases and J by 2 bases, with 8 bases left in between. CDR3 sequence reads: CASSQEVGPYNEQFF. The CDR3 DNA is TGCGCCAGCAGCCAAGAGGTCGGGCCCTACAATGAGCAGTTCTTC.

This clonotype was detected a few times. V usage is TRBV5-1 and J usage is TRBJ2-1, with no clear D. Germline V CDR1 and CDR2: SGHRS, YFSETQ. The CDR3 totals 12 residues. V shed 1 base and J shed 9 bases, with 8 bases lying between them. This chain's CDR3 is CASSLIDVEQFF. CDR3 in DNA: TGCGCCAGCAGCTTGATAGACGTTGAGCAGTTCTTC.

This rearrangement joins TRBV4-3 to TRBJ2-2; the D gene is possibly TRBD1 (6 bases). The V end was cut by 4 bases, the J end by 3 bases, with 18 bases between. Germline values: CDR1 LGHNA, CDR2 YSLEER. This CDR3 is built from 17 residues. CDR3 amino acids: CASSPVQGRPDTGELFF. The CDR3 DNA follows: TGCGCCAGCAGCCCAGTCCAGGGGAGACCGGACACCGGGGAGCTGTTTTTT.

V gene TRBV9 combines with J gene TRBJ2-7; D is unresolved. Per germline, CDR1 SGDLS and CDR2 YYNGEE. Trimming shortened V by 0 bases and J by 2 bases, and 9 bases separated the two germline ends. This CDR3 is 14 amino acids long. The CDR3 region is CASSVGVPTYEQYF. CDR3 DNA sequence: TGTGCCAGCAGCGTAGGAGTGCCGACCTACGAGCAGTACTTC.

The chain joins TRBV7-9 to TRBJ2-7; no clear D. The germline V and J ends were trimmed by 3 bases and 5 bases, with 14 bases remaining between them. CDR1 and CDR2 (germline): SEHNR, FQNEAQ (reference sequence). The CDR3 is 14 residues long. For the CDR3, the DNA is TGTGCCAGCAGCTTTGGACCCCTGTCCCACGAGCAGTACTTC. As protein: CASSFGPLSHEQYF.

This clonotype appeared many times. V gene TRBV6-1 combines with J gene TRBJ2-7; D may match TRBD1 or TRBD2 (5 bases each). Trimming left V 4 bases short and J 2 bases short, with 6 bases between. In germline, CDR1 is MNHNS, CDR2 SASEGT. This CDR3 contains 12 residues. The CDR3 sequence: CASSAGPYEQYF. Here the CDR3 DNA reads TGTGCCAGCAGTGCGGGACCCTACGAGCAGTACTTC.

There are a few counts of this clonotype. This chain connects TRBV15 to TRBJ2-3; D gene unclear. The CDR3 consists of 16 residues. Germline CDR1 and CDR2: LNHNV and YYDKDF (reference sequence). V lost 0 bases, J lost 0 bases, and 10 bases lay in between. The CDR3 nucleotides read TGTGCCACCAGCAGAGATTGGAGAGCTAGCACAGATACGCAGTATTTT. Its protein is CATSRDWRASTDTQYF.

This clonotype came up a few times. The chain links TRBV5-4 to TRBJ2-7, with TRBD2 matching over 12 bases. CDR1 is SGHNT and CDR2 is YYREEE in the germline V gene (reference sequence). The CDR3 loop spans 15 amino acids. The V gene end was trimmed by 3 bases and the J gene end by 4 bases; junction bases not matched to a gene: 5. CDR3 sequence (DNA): TGTGCCAGCAGCTCTAGCGGGAGGGCGAGGTACGAGCAGTACTTC. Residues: CASSSSGRARYEQYF.

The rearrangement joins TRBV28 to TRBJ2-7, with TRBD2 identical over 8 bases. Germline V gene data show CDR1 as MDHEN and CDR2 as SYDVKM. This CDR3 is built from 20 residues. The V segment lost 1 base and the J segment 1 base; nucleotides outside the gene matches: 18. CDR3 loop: CASSLSLPVGTRGGSYEQYF. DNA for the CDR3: TGTGCCAGCAGTTTATCCCTCCCGGTCGGGACTAGGGGTGGGTCCTACGAGCAGTACTTC.